This T cell receptor (beta chain) was captured in a study of T cells in Graves' hyperthyroidism and ophthalmopathy (dated by TCRdb to the late 2010s). As for the study more broadly: Peripheral blood was collected at initial diagnosis, before any treatment. TCR V-J signatures able to tell the groups apart were searched for in a discovery cohort of 95 or so patients, of whom under 45 had Graves' ophthalmopathy and around 57 had stable Graves' hyperthyroidism. After blood sampling, hyperthyroidism patients were treated with methimazole at a starting dose of 30 mg daily, and ophthalmopathy patients were treated with high-dose intravenous methylprednisolone. TCR Vbeta CDR3 sequencing of some 140 peripheral blood samples (around 45 ophthalmopathy, 75 or so hyperthyroidism and approximately 17 progressor patients) is reported in the paper. In roughly six Graves' hyperthyroidism patients, the study also compared T-cell repertoires from thyroid tissue with T-cell repertoires from blood. The roughly 90 discovery patients were divided at random into training and test sets in a 7:3 ratio. Prospective prediction of ophthalmopathy was tested in an independent validation cohort consisting of 18 to 20 hyperthyroidism patients and around 17 patients who later progressed to ophthalmopathy. The research as a whole found: Sample size was not statistically predetermined, and investigators were not blinded to group allocation. In validation, the model predicted progression to ophthalmopathy a median of 6.5 months before onset, with roughly 70% sensitivity and nearly 75% specificity. Ophthalmopathy was separated from stable hyperthyroidism by a 13 V-J signature model, with over 85% sensitivity and approximately 84% specificity obtained in cross-validation and 80%/75% obtained in testing. Most expanded thyroid clonotypes (frequency above 0.001) were also detected in blood, suggesting blood repertoires may reflect thyroid immune responses.

Ophthalmopathy patients had moderately to severely active disease, Clinical Activity Score of at least 3, NOSPECS grade of at least 4, and duration under 3 months. Patients with uncontrolled infections, other autoimmune diseases, pregnancy or lactation were excluded. Diagnoses were based on clinical symptoms, serum thyroxine and TRAb, thyroid ultrasound and orbital computed tomography. Ficoll-Paque density gradient centrifugation was used to isolate PBMCs from approximately 10 ml of fresh peripheral blood. Total RNA was extracted with Trizol reagent, and quality was checked on an Agilent 2100 Bioanalyzer. The CDR3 covers 12 residues, taking in both the cysteine and the phenylalanine. The only DNA kept is the CDR3, 36 bases in frame from the first base. V lost 6 bases and J lost 3 bases; the stretch between them is 11 bases long. The germline V gene (reference sequence) provides CDR1 DFQATT and CDR2 SNEGSKA.

The TCR beta CDR3 regions were amplified from RNA transcripts. For the first round of RT-PCR on the TCR CDR3, the HTBI primer set was used together with the Qiagen OneStep RT-PCR kit. The libraries were constructed in a second round of multiplex PCR and then size-selected and purified. Libraries were sequenced paired-end with 100 bp reads on an Illumina HiSeq2000. On the study's bioinformatics: Raw data were processed with SOAPnuke, discarding reads with adapters, uncalled bases, mean Phred below 15, or no exact constant-primer or identifier match. COPE v1.2.5 was used to merge high-quality paired reads, and clonotypes were defined as unique nucleotide sequences. MiTCR v1.1 was used to align the clonotypes against IMGT TRBV, TRBD and TRBJ reference segments. Only V-J combinations with frequency above 0.0001, covering 98% to 99.2% of repertoires, were analysed. A TCS score was defined as the ratio of F50 (clonal expansion) to E x V (chaos), with BLOSUM62-based TCRdist applied between CDR3 peptides within each V-J. Welch's t-statistics and random forest reduced around 520 V-J features to 13, which were used in a naive Bayes classifier (R e1071). Through fastp at Q25 and MiXCR, TCRdb rebuilt clones from the public reads, retaining in-frame beta chains. Every distinct CDR3 protein forms one entry, paired with its most common genes and DNA. In this record, the V and J calls reflect TCRdb's handling and not the investigators' own analysis. A total of approximately 520,000 distinct CDR3 sequences appear in this sample, roughly 24% of them only once. Together, the top ten hold 11% of the sample.

A note on this clonotype: Its binding antigen is unknown. No qualities accompany the bases; no much larger clone lies one base away.

The sequence derives from a woman in her twenties or thirties with Graves' ophthalmopathy. The sample was blood. This chain is built from TRBV20-1 and TRBJ2-5, with the D gene uncertain. At the DNA level, the sequence is TGCAGTGCAAAAGACTTGAAAGAGACCCAGTACTTC. This encodes CSAKDLKETQYF.